This T cell receptor (beta chain) was captured by sequencing in a study of blood T cells in healthy people across ages. Study outcomes and limitations: Bulk PBMC profiling left naive and antigen-experienced comparisons inconclusive. Naive T cell percentage and TCR beta diversity correlated strongly. Age advanced and TCR beta diversity per million T cells fell, roughly linearly.

The authors ran a second PCR of roughly 6 to 11 cycles using a sample-barcoded 5' primer and a J-beta primer mix. TCRdb ran MiXCR on the 5' RACE reads and lists one entry per CDR3 protein. The table lists over 950,000 distinct CDR3 sequences, 45% to 60% of them singletons, with about a fifth in the top ten. About this clonotype itself: Antigen specificity is unknown.

The V and J ends lost 3 bases and 9 bases respectively, with 18 bases between them. The CDR3 is 15 residues long. The V gene's germline CDR1 is SGHTA and CDR2 FQGNSA. The sequence was obtained from a woman in her sixties in good health. The material sequenced was blood. The J gene is TRBJ2-1, the V gene TRBV7-2; D might be TRBD2 (6 bases). CDR3 sequence (DNA): TGTGCCAGCAGCTTCCGGGGACTCAGAGGTGGTGAGCAGTTCTTC. Translating it yields CASSFRGLRGGEQFF.